This T cell receptor beta chain was captured by sequencing in a study of response to subunit inactivated influenza vaccine. Regarding the study as a whole: Authors suggested few new T cells are recruited by each seasonal influenza vaccination.

This clonotype was counted a few times. The target antigen is unknown. MiXCR, run by TCRdb on the RT-PCR reads, gives a single entry per CDR3 protein. The sample contains 630,000 or so distinct CDR3 sequences, approximately 15% of which appear only once. CDR3 length equals 16 residues. The germline gives CDR1 LGHNA, CDR2 YSLEER. Trimming took off 4 bases at V and 1 base at J, with 17 bases between the two ends. The TCR originated in a man aged 50 to 60 who received an inactivated influenza vaccine. The chain combines TRBV4-3 with TRBJ2-7; D may be TRBD1 (7 bases). The sample here was PBMCs from blood, taken 11 to 12 days after vaccination. The CDR3 DNA reads TGCGCCAGCAGCCTCAACGGGCAGGGGGGATCCTACGAGCAGTACTTC. Its translation: CASSLNGQGGSYEQYF.